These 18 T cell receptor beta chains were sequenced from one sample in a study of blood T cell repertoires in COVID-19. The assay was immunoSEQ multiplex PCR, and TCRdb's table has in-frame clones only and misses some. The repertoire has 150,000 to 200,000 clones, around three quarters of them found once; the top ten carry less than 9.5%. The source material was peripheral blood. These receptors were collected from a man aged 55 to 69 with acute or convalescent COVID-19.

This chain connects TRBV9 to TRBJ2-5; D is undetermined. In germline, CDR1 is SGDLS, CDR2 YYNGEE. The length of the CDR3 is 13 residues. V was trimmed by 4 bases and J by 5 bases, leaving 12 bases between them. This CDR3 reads CASSQASRETQYF. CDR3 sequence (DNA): TGTGCCAGCAGCCAAGCTAGTAGGGAGACCCAGTACTTC.

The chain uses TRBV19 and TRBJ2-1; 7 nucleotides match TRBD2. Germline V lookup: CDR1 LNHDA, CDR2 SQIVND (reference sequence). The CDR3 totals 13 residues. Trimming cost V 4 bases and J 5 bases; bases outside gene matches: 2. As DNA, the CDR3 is TGTGCCAGTAGTAAGCGGGATCACAATGAGCAGTTCTTC. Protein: CASSKRDHNEQFF.

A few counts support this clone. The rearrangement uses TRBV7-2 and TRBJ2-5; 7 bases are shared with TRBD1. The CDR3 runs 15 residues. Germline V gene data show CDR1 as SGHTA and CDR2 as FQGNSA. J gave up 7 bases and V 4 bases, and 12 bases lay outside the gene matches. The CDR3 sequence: CASSSPDRLMGTQYF. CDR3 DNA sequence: TGTGCCAGCAGCTCCCCGGACAGGCTCATGGGGACCCAGTACTTC. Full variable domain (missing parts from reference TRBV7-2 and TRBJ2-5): GAGVSQSPSNKVTEKGKDVELRCDPISGHTALYWYRQSLGQGLEFLIYFQGNSAPDKSGLPSDRFSAERTGGSVSTLTIQRTQQEDSAVYLCASSSPDRLMGTQYFGPGTRLLVL.

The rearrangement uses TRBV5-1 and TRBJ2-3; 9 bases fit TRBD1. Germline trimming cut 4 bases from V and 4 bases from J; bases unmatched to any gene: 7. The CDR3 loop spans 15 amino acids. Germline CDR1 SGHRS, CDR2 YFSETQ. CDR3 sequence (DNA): TGCGCCAGCAGCCAAACAGGGGGCATCGCAGATACGCAGTATTTT. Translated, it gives CASSQTGGIADTQYF.

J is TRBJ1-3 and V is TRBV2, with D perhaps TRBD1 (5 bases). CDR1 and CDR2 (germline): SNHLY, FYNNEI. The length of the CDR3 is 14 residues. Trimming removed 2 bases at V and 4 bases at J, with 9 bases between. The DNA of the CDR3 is TGTGCCAGCAGTGAATCAGGGAGGGGAAACACCATATATTTT. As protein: CASSESGRGNTIYF.

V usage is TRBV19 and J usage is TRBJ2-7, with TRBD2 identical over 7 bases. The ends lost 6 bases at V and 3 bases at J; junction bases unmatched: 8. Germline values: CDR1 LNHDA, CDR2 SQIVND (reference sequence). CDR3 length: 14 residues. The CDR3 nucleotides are TGTGCCAGTAGCCCTCGGAGCGGGGACTACGAGCAGTACTTC. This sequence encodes CASSPRSGDYEQYF.

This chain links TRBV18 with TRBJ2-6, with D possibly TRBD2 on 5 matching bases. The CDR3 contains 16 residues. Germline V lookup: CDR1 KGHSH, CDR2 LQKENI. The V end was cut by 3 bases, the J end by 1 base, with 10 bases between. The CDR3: CASSPQRASGANVLTF. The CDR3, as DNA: TGTGCCAGCTCACCGCAGAGGGCATCTGGGGCCAACGTCCTGACTTTC. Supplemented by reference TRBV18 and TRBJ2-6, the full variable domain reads NAGVMQNPRHLVRRRGQEARLRCSPMKGHSHVYWYRQLPEEGLKFMVYLQKENIIDESGMPKERFSAEFPKEGPSILRIQQVVRGDSAAYFCASSPQRASGANVLTFGAGSRLTVL.

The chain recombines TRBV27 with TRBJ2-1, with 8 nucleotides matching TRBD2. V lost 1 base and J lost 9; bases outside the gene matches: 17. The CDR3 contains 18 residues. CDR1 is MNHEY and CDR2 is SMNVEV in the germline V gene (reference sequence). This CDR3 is CASSLYLSLDGGAREQFF. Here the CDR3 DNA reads TGTGCCAGCAGTTTATACCTATCTCTCGACGGGGGGGCTCGTGAGCAGTTCTTC.

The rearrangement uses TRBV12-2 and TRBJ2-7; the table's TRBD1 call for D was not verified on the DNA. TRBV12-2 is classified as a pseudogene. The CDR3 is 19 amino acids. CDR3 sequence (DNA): TGTGCAAGTCGCTTAGCGAAGCCCCCCGAGGGACAGCCTTCCTACGAGCAGTACTTC. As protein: CASRLAKPPEGQPSYEQYF.

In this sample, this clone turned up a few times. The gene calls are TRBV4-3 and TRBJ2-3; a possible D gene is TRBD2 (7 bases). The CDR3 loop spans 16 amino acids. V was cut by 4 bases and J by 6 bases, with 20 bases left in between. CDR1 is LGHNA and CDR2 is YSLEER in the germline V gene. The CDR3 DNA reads TGCGCCAGCAGCCCGGGGGCGGGGGCGCATTGGGATACGCAGTATTTT. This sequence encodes CASSPGAGAHWDTQYF.

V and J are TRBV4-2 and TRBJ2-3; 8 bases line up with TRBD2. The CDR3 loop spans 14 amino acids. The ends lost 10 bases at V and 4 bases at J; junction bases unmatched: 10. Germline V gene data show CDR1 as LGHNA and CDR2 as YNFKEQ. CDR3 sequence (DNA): TGTGCCACCCACGCAGGGCGGGGGGCAGATACGCAGTATTTT. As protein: CATHAGRGADTQYF.

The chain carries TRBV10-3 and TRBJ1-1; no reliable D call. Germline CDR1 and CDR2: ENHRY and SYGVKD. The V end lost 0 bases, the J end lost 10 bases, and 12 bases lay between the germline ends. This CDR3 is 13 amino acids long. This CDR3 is CAISESSTRPAFF. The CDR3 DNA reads TGTGCCATCAGTGAGTCGTCAACTCGCCCAGCTTTCTTT.

For the CDR3, the DNA is TGTGCCAGCAATCAAGCGGGGAGCTCCTACAATGAGCAGTTCTTC. This encodes CASNQAGSSYNEQFF. The V call is TRBV27, the J call TRBJ2-1; 7 nucleotides agree with TRBD2. The CDR3 loop spans 15 amino acids. Germline trimming cut 7 bases from V and 0 bases from J; bases unmatched to any gene: 6. From germline, CDR1 is MNHEY and CDR2 SMNVEV (reference sequence).

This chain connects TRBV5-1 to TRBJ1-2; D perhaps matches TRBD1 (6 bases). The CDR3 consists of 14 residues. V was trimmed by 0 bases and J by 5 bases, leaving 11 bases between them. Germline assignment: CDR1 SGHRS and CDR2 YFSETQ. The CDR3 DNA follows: TGCGCCAGCAGCTTGGGCGGGGGCGAATATGGCTACACCTTC. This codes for CASSLGGGEYGYTF.

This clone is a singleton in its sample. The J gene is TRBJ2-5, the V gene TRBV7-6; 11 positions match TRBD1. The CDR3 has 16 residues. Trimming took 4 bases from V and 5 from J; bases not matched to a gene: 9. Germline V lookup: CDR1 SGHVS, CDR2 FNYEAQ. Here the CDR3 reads CASSSGQGASGETQYF. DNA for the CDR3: TGTGCCAGCAGCTCTGGACAGGGGGCTAGCGGGGAGACCCAGTACTTC.

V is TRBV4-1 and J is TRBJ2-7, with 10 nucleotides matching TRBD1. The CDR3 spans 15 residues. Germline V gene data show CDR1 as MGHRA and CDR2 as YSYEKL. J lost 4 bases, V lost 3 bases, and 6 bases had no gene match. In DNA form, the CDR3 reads TGCGCCAGCAGCCACCAACCGGGACAGGGGTACGAGCAGTACTTC. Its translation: CASSHQPGQGYEQYF.

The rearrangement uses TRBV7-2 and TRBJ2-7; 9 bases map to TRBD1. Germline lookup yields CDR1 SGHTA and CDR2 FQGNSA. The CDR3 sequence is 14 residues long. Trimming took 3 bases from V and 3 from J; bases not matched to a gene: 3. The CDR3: CASSFGDRVYEQYF. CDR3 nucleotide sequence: TGTGCCAGCAGCTTCGGGGACAGGGTCTACGAGCAGTACTTC.

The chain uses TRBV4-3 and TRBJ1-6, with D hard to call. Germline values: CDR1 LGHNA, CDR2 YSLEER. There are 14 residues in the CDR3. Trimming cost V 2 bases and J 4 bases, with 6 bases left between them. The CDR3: CASSQKHYNSPLHF. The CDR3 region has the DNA TGCGCCAGCAGCCAAAAACATTATAATTCACCCCTCCACTTT.